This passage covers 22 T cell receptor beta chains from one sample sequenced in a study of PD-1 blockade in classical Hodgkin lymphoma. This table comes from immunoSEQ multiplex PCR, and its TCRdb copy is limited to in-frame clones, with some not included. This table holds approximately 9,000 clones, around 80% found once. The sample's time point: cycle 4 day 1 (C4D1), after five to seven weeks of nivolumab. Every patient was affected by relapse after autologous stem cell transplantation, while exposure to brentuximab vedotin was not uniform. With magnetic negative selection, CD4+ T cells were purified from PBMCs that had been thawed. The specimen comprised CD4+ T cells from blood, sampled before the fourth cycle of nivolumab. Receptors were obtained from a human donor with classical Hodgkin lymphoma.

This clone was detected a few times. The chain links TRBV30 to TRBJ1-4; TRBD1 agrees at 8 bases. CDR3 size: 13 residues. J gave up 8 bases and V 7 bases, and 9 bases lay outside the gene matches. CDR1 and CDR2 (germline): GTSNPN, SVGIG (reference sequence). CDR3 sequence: CASRWTGREKLFF. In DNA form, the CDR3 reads TGTGCCTCGAGATGGACAGGGCGCGAAAAACTGTTTTTT.

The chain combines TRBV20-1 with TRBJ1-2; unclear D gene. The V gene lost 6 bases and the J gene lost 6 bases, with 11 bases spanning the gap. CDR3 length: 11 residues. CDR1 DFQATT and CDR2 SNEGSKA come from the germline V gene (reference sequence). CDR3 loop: CSARPPDGYTF. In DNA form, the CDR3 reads TGCAGTGCCAGACCCCCGGATGGCTACACCTTC.

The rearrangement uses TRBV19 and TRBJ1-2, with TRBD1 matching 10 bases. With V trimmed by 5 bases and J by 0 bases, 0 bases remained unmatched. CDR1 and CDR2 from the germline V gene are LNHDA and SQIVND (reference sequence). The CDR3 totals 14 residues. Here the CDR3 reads CASSGQGANYGYTF. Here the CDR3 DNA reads TGTGCCAGTAGTGGACAGGGGGCTAACTATGGCTACACCTTC.

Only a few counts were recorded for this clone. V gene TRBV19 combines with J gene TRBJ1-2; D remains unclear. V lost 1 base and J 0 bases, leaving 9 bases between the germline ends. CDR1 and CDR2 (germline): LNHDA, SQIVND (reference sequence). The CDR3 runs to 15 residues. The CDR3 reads CASSIGGVTNYGYTF. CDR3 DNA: TGTGCCAGTAGTATAGGTGGGGTGACTAACTATGGCTACACCTTC. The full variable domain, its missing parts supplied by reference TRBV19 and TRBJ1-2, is DGGITQSPKYLFRKEGQNVTLSCEQNLNHDAMYWYRQDPGQGLRLIYYSQIVNDFQKGDIAEGYSVSREKKESFPLTVTSAQKNPTAFYLCASSIGGVTNYGYTFGSGTRLTVV.

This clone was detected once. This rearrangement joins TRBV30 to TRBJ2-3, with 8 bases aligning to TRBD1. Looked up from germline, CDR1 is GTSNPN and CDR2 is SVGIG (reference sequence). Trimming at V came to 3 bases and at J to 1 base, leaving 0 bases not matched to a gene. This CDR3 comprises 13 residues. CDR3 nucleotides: TGTGCCTGGAGGACAGGGGGCACAGATACGCAGTATTTT. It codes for CAWRTGGTDTQYF.

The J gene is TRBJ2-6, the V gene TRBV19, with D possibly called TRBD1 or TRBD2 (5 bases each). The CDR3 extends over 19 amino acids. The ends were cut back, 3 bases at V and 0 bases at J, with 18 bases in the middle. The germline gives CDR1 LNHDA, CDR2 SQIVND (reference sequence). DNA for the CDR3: TGTGCCAGTAGTATTAAGGCCGGGGACCGCCTCTCTGGGGCCAACGTCCTGACTTTC. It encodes CASSIKAGDRLSGANVLTF.

The chain's CDR3 is CSAQGQNSFGGYTF. The DNA of the CDR3 is TGCAGCGCGCAAGGACAGAATAGTTTTGGGGGCTACACCTTC. This chain connects TRBV29-1 to TRBJ1-2, with D possibly matching TRBD1 (6 bases). This CDR3 is 14 amino acids long. CDR1 and CDR2 from the germline V gene are SQVTM and ANQGSEA. Between the trimmed V and J ends, which lost 7 bases and 8 bases, there was a span of 23 bases. The variable domain in full, completed from reference TRBV29-1 and TRBJ1-2, reads SAVISQKPSRDICQRGTSLTIQCQVDSQVTMMFWYRQQPGQSLTLIATANQGSEATYESGFVIDKFPISRPNLTFSTLTVSNMSPEDSSIYLCSAQGQNSFGGYTFGSGTRLTVV.

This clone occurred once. In DNA, the CDR3 is TGTGCCAGCAGTTACTCGAGGGGAAGCTACGAGCAGTACTTC. The encoded protein is CASSYSRGSYEQYF. The chain employs TRBV6-5 and TRBJ2-5; D could derive from TRBD1 or TRBD2 (5 bases each). With the DNA end fitting TRBJ2-7 better, the J assignment may be wrong. Germline V CDR1 and CDR2: MNHEY, SVGAGI. The length of the CDR3 is 14 residues.

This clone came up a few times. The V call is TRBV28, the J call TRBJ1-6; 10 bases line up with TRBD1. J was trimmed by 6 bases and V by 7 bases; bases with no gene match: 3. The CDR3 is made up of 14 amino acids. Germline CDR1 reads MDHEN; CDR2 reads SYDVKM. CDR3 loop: CASTRDRGNSPLHF. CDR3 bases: TGTGCCAGCACCCGGGACAGGGGTAATTCACCCCTCCACTTT.

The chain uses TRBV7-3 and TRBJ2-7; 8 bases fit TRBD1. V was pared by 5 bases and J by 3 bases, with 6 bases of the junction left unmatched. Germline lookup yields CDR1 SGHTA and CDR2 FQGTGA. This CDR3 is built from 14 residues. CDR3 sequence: CASSPRQGSYEQYF. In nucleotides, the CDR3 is TGTGCCAGCAGCCCCCGACAGGGGAGCTACGAGCAGTACTTC.

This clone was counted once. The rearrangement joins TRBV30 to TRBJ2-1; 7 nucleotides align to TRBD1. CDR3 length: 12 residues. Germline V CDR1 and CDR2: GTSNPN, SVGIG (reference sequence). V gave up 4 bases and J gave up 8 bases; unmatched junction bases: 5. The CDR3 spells CAWKTGHDEQFF. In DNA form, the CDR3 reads TGTGCCTGGAAGACAGGGCACGATGAGCAGTTCTTC. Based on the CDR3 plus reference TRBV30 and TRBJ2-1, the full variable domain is SQTIHQWPATLVQPVGSPLSLECTVEGTSNPNLYWYRQAAGRGLQLLFYSVGIGQISSEVPQNLSASRPQDRQFILSSKKLLLSDSGFYLCAWKTGHDEQFFGPGTRLTVL.

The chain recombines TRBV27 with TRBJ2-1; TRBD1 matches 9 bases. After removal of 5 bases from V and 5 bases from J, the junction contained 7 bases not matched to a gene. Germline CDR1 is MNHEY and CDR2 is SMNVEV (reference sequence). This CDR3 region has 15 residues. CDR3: CASSPRTGAHNEQFF. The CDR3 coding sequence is TGTGCCAGCAGTCCCCGGACAGGGGCACACAATGAGCAGTTCTTC.

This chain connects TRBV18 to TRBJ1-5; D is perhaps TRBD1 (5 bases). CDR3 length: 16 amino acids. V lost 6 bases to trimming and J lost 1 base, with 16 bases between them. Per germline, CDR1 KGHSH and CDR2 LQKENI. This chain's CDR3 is CASSPGFGDSNQPQHF. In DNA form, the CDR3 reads TGTGCCAGCTCCCCCGGTTTTGGGGACAGCAATCAGCCCCAGCATTTT.

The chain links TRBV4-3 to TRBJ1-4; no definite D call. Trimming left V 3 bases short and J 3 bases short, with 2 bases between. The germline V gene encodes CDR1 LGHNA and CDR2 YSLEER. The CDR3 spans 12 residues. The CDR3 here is CASSHPNEKLFF. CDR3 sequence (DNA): TGCGCCAGCAGCCACCCTAATGAAAAACTGTTTTTT.

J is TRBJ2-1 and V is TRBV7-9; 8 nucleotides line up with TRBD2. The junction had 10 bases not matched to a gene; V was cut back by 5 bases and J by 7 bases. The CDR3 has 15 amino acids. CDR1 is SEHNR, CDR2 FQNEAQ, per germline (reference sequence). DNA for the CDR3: TGTGCCAGCAGCCCCATGAGGACTAGCAAAAATGAGCAGTTCTTC. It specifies CASSPMRTSKNEQFF.

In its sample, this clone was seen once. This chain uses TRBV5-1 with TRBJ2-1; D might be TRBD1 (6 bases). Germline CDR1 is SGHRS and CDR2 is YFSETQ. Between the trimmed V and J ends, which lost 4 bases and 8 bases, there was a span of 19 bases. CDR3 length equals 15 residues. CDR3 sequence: CASSRDTSPGDEQFF. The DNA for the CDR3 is TGCGCCAGCAGCCGGGACACCTCCCCCGGAGATGAGCAGTTCTTC.

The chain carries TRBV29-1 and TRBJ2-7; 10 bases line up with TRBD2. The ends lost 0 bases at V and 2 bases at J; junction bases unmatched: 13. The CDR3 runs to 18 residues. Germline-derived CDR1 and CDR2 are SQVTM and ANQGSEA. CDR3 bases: TGCAGCGTTGAAGATCCAGCGGGAGGGCCGTTTGGTCCCTACGAGCAGTACTTC. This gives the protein CSVEDPAGGPFGPYEQYF.

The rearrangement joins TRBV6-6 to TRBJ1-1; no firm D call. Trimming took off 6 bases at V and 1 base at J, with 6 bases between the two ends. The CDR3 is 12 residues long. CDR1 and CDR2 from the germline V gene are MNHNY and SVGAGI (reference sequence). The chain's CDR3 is CASSFRNTEAFF. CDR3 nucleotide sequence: TGTGCCAGCAGCTTCAGGAACACTGAAGCTTTCTTT.

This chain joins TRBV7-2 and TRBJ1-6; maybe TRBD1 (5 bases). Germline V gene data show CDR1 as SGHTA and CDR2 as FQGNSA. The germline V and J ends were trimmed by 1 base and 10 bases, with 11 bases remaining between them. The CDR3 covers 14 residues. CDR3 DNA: TGTGCCAGCAGCTTAGGGCAGGGAGGCTCACCCCTCCACTTT. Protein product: CASSLGQGGSPLHF.

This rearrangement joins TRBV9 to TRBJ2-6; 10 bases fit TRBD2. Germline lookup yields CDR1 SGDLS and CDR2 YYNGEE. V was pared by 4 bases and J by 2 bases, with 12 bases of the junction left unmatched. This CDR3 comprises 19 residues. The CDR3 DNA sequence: TGTGCCAGCAGCCCAAGAGGGTTAGCGGGAGGAGCTGGGGCCAACGTCCTGACTTTC. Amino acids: CASSPRGLAGGAGANVLTF.

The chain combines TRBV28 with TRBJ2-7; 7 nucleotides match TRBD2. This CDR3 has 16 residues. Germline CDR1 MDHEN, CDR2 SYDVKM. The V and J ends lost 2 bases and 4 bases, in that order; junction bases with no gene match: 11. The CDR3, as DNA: TGTGCCAGCAGTTTAGGCTATCTAGCGGTAAATTACGAGCAGTACTTC. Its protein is CASSLGYLAVNYEQYF. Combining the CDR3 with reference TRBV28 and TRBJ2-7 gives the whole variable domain DVKVTQSSRYLVKRTGEKVFLECVQDMDHENMFWYRQDPGLGLRLIYFSYDVKMKEKGDIPEGYSVSREKKERFSLILESASTNQTSMYLCASSLGYLAVNYEQYFGPGTRLTVT.

For the CDR3, the DNA is TGTGCCAGCAGCCAAATATTTAGCCCTTACAATGAGCAGTTCTTC. Amino acid sequence: CASSQIFSPYNEQFF. The rearrangement uses TRBV14 and TRBJ2-1; D remains unclear. With 2 bases removed from V and 4 bases from J, the gap between germline ends came to 12 bases. The germline V gene encodes CDR1 SGHDN and CDR2 FVKESK. There are 15 residues in the CDR3.